Below are 15 T cell receptor beta chains sequenced from a single sample in a study of CD8 T cells in Susac syndrome. RNA was extracted with the RNeasy kit, and a quantity of about 0.45 to 1 ug was reverse transcribed using random hexamers. Via MiXCR, TCRdb re-called the immunoSEQ multiplex PCR reads, giving one row per CDR3 protein. The sample records around 150,000 distinct CDR3 sequences, just under 95% being singletons. The specimen sequenced was CD8+ T cells from PBMCs. Every receptor here comes from a human donor with Susac syndrome.

The rearrangement joins TRBV9 to TRBJ1-4; the match to TRBD1 covers 7 bases. The CDR3 loop spans 15 amino acids. Per the germline V gene, CDR1 is SGDLS and CDR2 is YYNGEE. With 4 bases clipped from V and 7 bases from J, the junction kept 10 bases outside the gene matches. The CDR3 DNA sequence: TGTGCCAGCAGCCAGAGACAGGGAAAAGTTGAAAAACTGTTTTTT. Amino acids: CASSQRQGKVEKLFF.

The rearrangement links TRBV25-1 to TRBJ1-1; tentative D call: TRBD1 (5 bases). V was shortened by 1 base and J by 0 bases, with 12 bases between the two germline ends. Germline V lookup: CDR1 MGHDK, CDR2 SYGVNS. The CDR3 length is 16 residues. The chain's CDR3 is CASSEFLPGVNTEAFF. The CDR3 DNA is TGTGCCAGCAGTGAATTTTTACCGGGGGTGAACACTGAAGCTTTCTTT.

This chain uses TRBV6-6 with TRBJ2-7, with a tentative D call TRBD2 (5 bases). The V and J ends lost 8 bases and 3 bases respectively, with 14 bases between them. The CDR3 sequence is 13 residues long. The germline gives CDR1 MNHNY, CDR2 SVGAGI (reference sequence). The CDR3 here is CASEGASIYEQYF. For the CDR3, the DNA is TGTGCCAGCGAGGGAGCATCCATCTACGAGCAGTACTTC.

CDR3 region: CASSLVLTSGRDLTDTQYF. The CDR3 bases are TGTGCCAGCAGCTTAGTATTGACTAGCGGGAGAGATCTCACAGATACGCAGTATTTT. The rearrangement links TRBV13 to TRBJ2-3, with 12 positions matching TRBD2. Germline V lookup: CDR1 PRHDT, CDR2 FYEKMQ (reference sequence). Trimming at V came to 1 base and at J to 2 bases, leaving 10 bases not matched to a gene. This CDR3 has 19 residues.

The chain recombines TRBV28 with TRBJ2-7; 7 bases fit TRBD1. Trimming at V came to 4 bases and at J to 2 bases, leaving 8 bases not matched to a gene. This CDR3 is 15 amino acids long. CDR1 is MDHEN, CDR2 SYDVKM, per germline. The CDR3 sequence: CASSSFRDRPYEQYF. CDR3 sequence (DNA): TGTGCCAGCAGTTCATTCCGGGACAGACCCTACGAGCAGTACTTC.

This clonotype was seen only once. The rearrangement links TRBV20-1 to TRBJ1-2, with D possibly matching TRBD1 (5 bases). The germline V and J ends were trimmed by 3 bases and 0 bases, with 11 bases remaining between them. Germline V CDR1 and CDR2: DFQATT, SNEGSKA (reference sequence). The CDR3 totals 14 residues. DNA for the CDR3: TGCAGTGCTAGCGGGGCCAACGCTAACTATGGCTACACCTTC. It encodes CSASGANANYGYTF.

V usage is TRBV27 and J usage is TRBJ2-1; D gene ambiguous. The CDR3 extends over 12 amino acids. The V and J ends lost 2 bases and 10 bases respectively, with 9 bases between them. Germline-derived CDR1 and CDR2 are MNHEY and SMNVEV (reference sequence). The CDR3 DNA reads as TGTGCCAGCAGTTTAACCCTCCGGGAGCAGTTCTTC. The encoded protein is CASSLTLREQFF.

This clonotype was seen just once. The chain joins TRBV20-1 to TRBJ2-1; TRBD2 agrees at 7 bases. This CDR3 is built from 17 residues. V dropped 6 bases and J dropped 1; count of bases not matched to a gene: 15. Per germline, CDR1 DFQATT and CDR2 SNEGSKA (reference sequence). This CDR3 reads CSAEPGRAGESYNEQFF. As DNA, the CDR3 is TGCAGTGCGGAACCCGGCCGGGCGGGAGAGTCCTACAATGAGCAGTTCTTC.

The chain couples TRBV9 to TRBJ2-3, with 8 bases aligning to TRBD2. V shed 3 bases and J 5 bases; nucleotides not matched to a gene: 11. The CDR3 sequence is 16 residues long. In germline, CDR1 is SGDLS, CDR2 YYNGEE. CDR3 coding DNA: TGTGCCAGCAGCGGAGTGTGGCGGGAGGACGTAGATACGCAGTATTTT. Its translation: CASSGVWREDVDTQYF.

This chain joins TRBV12-3 or TRBV12-4 and TRBJ2-1; 10 positions match TRBD2. V trimming: 6 bases; J trimming: 9 bases; junction bases outside the gene matches: 8. The CDR3 has 14 amino acids. CDR3 nucleotide sequence: TGTGCCAGCAGCTCTAGCGGGAGTTTCGGTGAGCAGTTCTTC. It encodes CASSSSGSFGEQFF.

This clonotype was found once. This rearrangement joins TRBV20-1 to TRBJ2-7; 11 bases are shared with TRBD2. V lost 3 bases to trimming and J lost 4 bases; unmatched junction nucleotides: 8. CDR3 length: 15 amino acids. Germline assignment: CDR1 DFQATT and CDR2 SNEGSKA (reference sequence). Here the CDR3 reads CSASLGLADRYEQYF. CDR3 in DNA: TGCAGTGCTAGCCTGGGACTAGCGGACCGATACGAGCAGTACTTC.

The CDR3 DNA is TGTGCCAGCAGTTTACGGAAGGGAGATACGCAGTATTTT. Residues: CASSLRKGDTQYF. V gene TRBV27 combines with J gene TRBJ2-3, with D unresolved. The germline gives CDR1 MNHEY, CDR2 SMNVEV (reference sequence). The CDR3 spans 13 residues. Trimming left V 2 bases short and J 5 bases short, with 8 bases between.

The chain uses TRBV4-1 and TRBJ2-3; 7 nucleotides align to TRBD2. V trimming: 7 bases; J trimming: 8 bases; junction bases outside the gene matches: 15. The CDR3 has 15 residues. Per germline, CDR1 MGHRA and CDR2 YSYEKL. CDR3 nucleotide sequence: TGCGCCAGCAACGATTATGAGCGGGGCCTGGGTACGCAGTATTTT. Amino acid sequence: CASNDYERGLGTQYF.

The V call is TRBV7-6, the J call TRBJ2-3; D possibly uses TRBD1 or TRBD2 (5 bases each). Germline V gene sequence: CDR1 SGHVS, CDR2 FNYEAQ. The CDR3 extends over 14 amino acids. Trimming took 5 bases from V and 5 from J, leaving 14 bases between them. Here the CDR3 DNA reads TGTGCCAGCAGCCAGGCGGATGGGGGAGATACGCAGTATTTT. Translating gives CASSQADGGDTQYF.

This clonotype was found once. The chain combines TRBV14 with TRBJ2-5; TRBD1 or TRBD2 may be the D gene (5 bases each). Trimming shortened V by 5 bases and J by 5 bases, and 15 bases separated the two germline ends. This CDR3 is 14 amino acids long. From germline, CDR1 is SGHDN and CDR2 FVKESK. The CDR3 sequence: CASSNTGGGETQYF. The CDR3, as DNA: TGTGCCAGCAGCAACACAGGCGGCGGGGAGACCCAGTACTTC.